The 29 T cell receptor beta chains listed next were all sequenced from one sample in a study of control samples from healthy donors and cancer patients. Sequencing was performed with immunoSEQ multiplex PCR; in TCRdb, only in-frame clones are kept and a portion is missing. The sample carries over 150,000 clones, roughly 94% recorded once. Sequenced: PBMCs. The source is a man between 60 and 75 years old with colorectal cancer.

V usage is TRBV28 and J usage is TRBJ2-3; TRBD1 matches at 8 bases. CDR3 length: 13 amino acids. The V gene end was trimmed by 7 bases and the J gene end by 3 bases; junction bases not matched to a gene: 3. The germline V gene encodes CDR1 MDHEN and CDR2 SYDVKM. The chain's CDR3 is CASINRGTDTQYF. In DNA, the CDR3 is TGTGCCAGCATAAACAGGGGGACAGATACGCAGTATTTT. Full variable domain (remainder filled in from reference TRBV28 and TRBJ2-3): DVKVTQSSRYLVKRTGEKVFLECVQDMDHENMFWYRQDPGLGLRLIYFSYDVKMKEKGDIPEGYSVSREKKERFSLILESASTNQTSMYLCASINRGTDTQYFGPGTRLTVL.

The rearrangement links TRBV19 to TRBJ1-3; no firm D call. CDR3 size: 14 residues. The ends were cut back, 5 bases at V and 4 bases at J, with 12 bases in the middle. Germline V gene data show CDR1 as LNHDA and CDR2 as SQIVND (reference sequence). As DNA, the CDR3 is TGTGCCAGTAGTGCAGCCGGAGGGGGAAACACCATATATTTT. It codes for CASSAAGGGNTIYF.

The count of this clone is one. V is TRBV27 and J is TRBJ1-3; TRBD1 matches 7 bases. The length of the CDR3 is 12 residues. Germline V gives CDR1 MNHEY, CDR2 SMNVEV (reference sequence). V dropped 6 bases and J dropped 8; count of bases not matched to a gene: 4. CDR3 amino acids: CASRTGLDTIYF. As DNA, the CDR3 is TGTGCCAGCAGGACAGGGTTGGACACCATATATTTT.

This chain uses TRBV6-5 with TRBJ1-1; D unresolved. This CDR3 spans 11 amino acids. The V and J ends lost 6 bases and 11 bases respectively, with 13 bases between them. Germline V lookup: CDR1 MNHEY, CDR2 SVGAGI. The CDR3 nucleotides read TGTGCCAGCAGAGGAGAGTTTGGGGCTTTCTTT. This translates into CASRGEFGAFF.

The CDR3 here is CSVPGTANTEAFF. The CDR3 DNA reads TGCAGCGTCCCCGGGACAGCTAACACTGAAGCTTTCTTT. The chain links TRBV29-1 to TRBJ1-1; 7 bases match TRBD1. The CDR3 has 13 residues. The V and J ends lost 6 bases and 2 bases, in that order; junction bases with no gene match: 6. Germline V gives CDR1 SQVTM, CDR2 ANQGSEA.

The CDR3 here is CASSSQGLDTQYF. For the CDR3, the DNA is TGTGCCAGCAGTTCACAGGGATTAGATACGCAGTATTTT. The gene calls are TRBV12-3 or TRBV12-4 and TRBJ2-3; a weak D match, TRBD1 (6 bases). This CDR3 has 13 residues. The V end lost 4 bases, the J end lost 5 bases, and 10 bases lay between the germline ends.

The V and J genes are TRBV4-1 and TRBJ2-7, with TRBD1 matching over 8 bases. The CDR3 runs to 12 residues. The V segment lost 0 bases and the J segment 12 bases; nucleotides outside the gene matches: 4. Germline CDR1 MGHRA, CDR2 YSYEKL. CDR3 loop: CASSQEQGVLYF. The CDR3 DNA reads TGCGCCAGCAGCCAAGAACAGGGGGTTTTGTACTTC.

The table lists this clone with a count of one. The rearrangement links TRBV11-2 to TRBJ2-3, with 11 bases matching TRBD2. Trimming at V came to 4 bases and at J to 4 bases, leaving 10 bases not matched to a gene. The CDR3 has 17 amino acids. The germline gives CDR1 SGHAT, CDR2 FQNNGV. CDR3 in amino acids: CASSSRLTSGAPDTQYF. In nucleotides, the CDR3 is TGTGCCAGCAGCTCTCGTTTGACTAGCGGGGCACCAGATACGCAGTATTTT.

The CDR3: CATGQGARDYGYTF. CDR3 DNA: TGTGCCACCGGACAGGGGGCGCGAGACTATGGCTACACCTTC. This chain links TRBV10-3 with TRBJ1-2; 11 bases are shared with TRBD1. There are 14 residues in the CDR3. The ends lost 10 bases at V and 3 bases at J; junction bases unmatched: 7. CDR1 ENHRY and CDR2 SYGVKD come from the germline V gene.

The chain joins TRBV12-3 or TRBV12-4 to TRBJ1-5; 7 bases map to TRBD1. The CDR3 sequence is 13 residues long. V lost 8 bases, J lost 5 bases, and 6 bases stayed unmatched. The CDR3 reads CASSDRRHQPQHF. The CDR3 nucleotides are TGTGCCAGCTCGGACAGGAGACATCAGCCCCAGCATTTT.

The rearrangement joins TRBV7-2 to TRBJ1-1; D is unresolved. Trimming removed 6 bases from V and 1 base from J, with 15 bases in between. This CDR3 contains 15 residues. CDR1 and CDR2 from the germline V gene are SGHTA and FQGNSA. CDR3 in DNA: TGTGCCAGCAGTCTTATTCCGTCTGCGAACACTGAAGCTTTCTTT. It yields the protein CASSLIPSANTEAFF.

The chain combines TRBV6-5 with TRBJ1-3; no clear D gene. Germline loops: CDR1 MNHEY, CDR2 SVGAGI. The CDR3 spans 14 residues. Trimming left V 0 bases short and J 11 bases short, with 14 bases between. CDR3 loop: CASSYSGGGRPIYF. The DNA of the CDR3 is TGTGCCAGCAGTTACTCGGGAGGCGGACGCCCCATATATTTT.

The chain uses TRBV11-2 and TRBJ1-5; D unresolved. V shed 5 bases and J shed 3 bases, with 14 bases lying between them. The CDR3 runs to 15 residues. Germline loops: CDR1 SGHAT, CDR2 FQNNGV. The CDR3 DNA sequence: TGTGCCAGCAGCCGGGATAGTCAGTTCAATCAGCCCCAGCATTTT. Amino acid sequence: CASSRDSQFNQPQHF.

The chain employs TRBV3-1 (or the pseudogene TRBV3-2) and TRBJ2-2, with 7 bases identical to TRBD2. This CDR3 has 14 residues. Germline CDR1 and CDR2: LGHDT and YNNKEL (reference sequence). The ends lost 2 bases at V and 5 bases at J; junction bases unmatched: 2. CDR3 bases: TGTGCCAGCAGCCAATTGCGGGGGACCGGGGAGCTGTTTTTT. It specifies CASSQLRGTGELFF.

The chain carries TRBV5-1 and TRBJ2-7; D not resolved. V lost 0 bases to trimming and J lost 4 bases, with 14 bases between them. This CDR3 spans 15 amino acids. Germline V gene lookup returns CDR1 SGHRS and CDR2 YFSETQ. The CDR3 region has the DNA TGCGCCAGCAGCTTGGGAGTCGGGTCAAGGTACGAGCAGTACTTC. Translation: CASSLGVGSRYEQYF.

This chain joins TRBV30 and TRBJ1-4; D is ambiguous. Looked up from germline, CDR1 is GTSNPN and CDR2 is SVGIG (reference sequence). V shed 2 bases and J shed 4 bases, with 8 bases lying between them. The CDR3 is made up of 13 amino acids. The CDR3 bases are TGTGCCTGGAGTTTACAGATTAATGAAAAACTGTTTTTT. Its translation is CAWSLQINEKLFF.

The genes are TRBV6-5 and TRBJ1-2, with D possibly matching TRBD1 (5 bases). Germline V lookup: CDR1 MNHEY, CDR2 SVGAGI. This CDR3 is 15 amino acids long. Trimming left V 6 bases short and J 0 bases short, with 14 bases between. The CDR3 nucleotides read TGTGCCAGCAGAAGGGACCTCATTTCTAACTATGGCTACACCTTC. This encodes CASRRDLISNYGYTF.

The chain is built from TRBV6-6 and TRBJ2-6; D may be TRBD2 (6 bases). The length of the CDR3 is 14 residues. In germline, CDR1 is MNHNY, CDR2 SVGAGI (reference sequence). The V and J ends lost 2 bases and 11 bases respectively, with 13 bases between them. Here the CDR3 DNA reads TGTGCCAGCAGTTACCCCTCGGGGGACGACGTCCTGACTTTC. Amino acids: CASSYPSGDDVLTF.

The chain joins TRBV7-2 to TRBJ2-3; D may be TRBD2 (5 bases). Trimming cost V 5 bases and J 0 bases, with 12 bases left between them. The germline gives CDR1 SGHTA, CDR2 FQGNSA. CDR3 length: 15 amino acids. This chain's CDR3 is CASSASGVSTDTQYF. As DNA, the CDR3 is TGTGCCAGCAGCGCCTCCGGGGTAAGCACAGATACGCAGTATTTT. Complete variable domain (other parts from reference TRBV7-2 and TRBJ2-3): GAGVSQSPSNKVTEKGKDVELRCDPISGHTALYWYRQSLGQGLEFLIYFQGNSAPDKSGLPSDRFSAERTGGSVSTLTIQRTQQEDSAVYLCASSASGVSTDTQYFGPGTRLTVL.

J is TRBJ1-1 and V is TRBV24-1, with D unclear. The CDR3 loop spans 13 amino acids. Germline values: CDR1 KGHDR, CDR2 SFDVKD. Deletions cut 2 bases from V and 7 bases from J, with 10 bases between. Written as DNA, the CDR3 is TGTGCCACCAGTGATTCTTTGGCCGGTGAAGCTTTCTTT. Translating it yields CATSDSLAGEAFF.

The V call is TRBV3-1 (or the pseudogene TRBV3-2), the J call TRBJ1-1; possible D gene TRBD1, 6 bases. The ends were cut back, 7 bases at V and 0 bases at J, with 12 bases in the middle. The germline V gene has CDR1 LGHDT and CDR2 YNNKEL (reference sequence). CDR3 length: 14 amino acids. The CDR3 protein is CASKGGGVNTEAFF. The CDR3 DNA reads as TGTGCCAGCAAGGGGGGTGGGGTGAACACTGAAGCTTTCTTT.

The chain combines TRBV6-5 with TRBJ2-7, with a possible D match to TRBD1 (5 bases). Trimming took 6 bases from V and 3 from J, leaving 18 bases between them. The CDR3 sequence is 15 residues long. Germline CDR1 is MNHEY and CDR2 is SVGAGI. The CDR3 loop reads CASSRQGAEFYEQYF. CDR3 DNA: TGTGCCAGCAGCCGTCAGGGTGCCGAATTCTACGAGCAGTACTTC.

For the CDR3, the DNA is TGTGCCAGCAGCTTGCCGGGGGGAGACACCGGGGAGCTGTTTTTT. Its protein product is CASSLPGGDTGELFF. The V gene is TRBV5-6, the J gene TRBJ2-2, with TRBD2 identical over 7 bases. The germline V gene has CDR1 SGHDT and CDR2 YYEEEE. J lost 3 bases, V lost 1 base, and 3 bases had no gene match. The CDR3 contains 15 residues.

Turning to this clone: Other DNA variants within this sample encode the same CDR3. The rearrangement links TRBV7-9 to TRBJ2-7; D is unresolved. Germline lookup yields CDR1 SEHNR and CDR2 FQNEAQ (reference sequence). Deletions cut 1 base from V and 4 bases from J, with 5 bases between. The CDR3 contains 12 residues. For the CDR3, the DNA is TGTGCCAGCAGCTTAGGGTCTTACGAGCAGTACTTC. Translating gives CASSLGSYEQYF.

The chain recombines TRBV6-6 with TRBJ2-7, with 8 bases fitting TRBD2. V trimming: 6 bases; J trimming: 0 bases; junction bases outside the gene matches: 4. The CDR3 contains 14 residues. Germline V CDR1 and CDR2: MNHNY, SVGAGI (reference sequence). The CDR3 coding sequence is TGTGCCAGCAGAGTAGCGGGACCCTCCTACGAGCAGTACTTC. As protein: CASRVAGPSYEQYF.

The gene calls are TRBV5-1 and TRBJ2-5, with D possibly being TRBD2 (5 bases). This CDR3 has 16 residues. The V end lost 0 bases, the J end lost 0 bases, and 12 bases lay between the germline ends. Germline values: CDR1 SGHRS, CDR2 YFSETQ. The CDR3 spells CASSLDGRGNQETQYF. The CDR3 nucleotides are TGCGCCAGCAGCTTGGACGGGCGAGGGAACCAAGAGACCCAGTACTTC. Based on the CDR3 plus reference TRBV5-1 and TRBJ2-5, the full variable domain is KAGVTQTPRYLIKTRGQQVTLSCSPISGHRSVSWYQQTPGQGLQFLFEYFSETQRNKGNFPGRFSGRQFSNSRSEMNVSTLELGDSALYLCASSLDGRGNQETQYFGPGTRLLVL.

The chain combines TRBV19 with TRBJ2-2; TRBD1 matches 10 bases. The germline gives CDR1 LNHDA, CDR2 SQIVND (reference sequence). The CDR3 is 16 amino acids. V dropped 5 bases and J dropped 5; count of bases not matched to a gene: 8. The DNA for the CDR3 is TGTGCCAGTAGTCCCCTCGACAGGGGGCATACCGGGGAGCTGTTTTTT. As protein: CASSPLDRGHTGELFF.

V usage is TRBV27 and J usage is TRBJ1-2; 10 bases match TRBD1. CDR1 and CDR2 (germline): MNHEY, SMNVEV (reference sequence). Trimming removed 6 bases from V and 7 bases from J; junction bases left unmatched: 8. CDR3 length equals 14 residues. Here the CDR3 reads CASRRQGAIGGYTF. The CDR3 region has the DNA TGTGCCAGCAGGAGACAGGGGGCTATAGGTGGCTACACCTTC.

The genes are TRBV6-5 and TRBJ1-6, with TRBD1 matching 9 bases. With V trimmed by 5 bases and J by 7 bases, 3 bases remained unmatched. The germline V gene encodes CDR1 MNHEY and CDR2 SVGAGI. The CDR3 runs to 14 residues. The CDR3 reads CASSNRGQNSPLHF. DNA of the CDR3: TGTGCCAGCAGTAACAGGGGGCAAAATTCACCCCTCCACTTT.